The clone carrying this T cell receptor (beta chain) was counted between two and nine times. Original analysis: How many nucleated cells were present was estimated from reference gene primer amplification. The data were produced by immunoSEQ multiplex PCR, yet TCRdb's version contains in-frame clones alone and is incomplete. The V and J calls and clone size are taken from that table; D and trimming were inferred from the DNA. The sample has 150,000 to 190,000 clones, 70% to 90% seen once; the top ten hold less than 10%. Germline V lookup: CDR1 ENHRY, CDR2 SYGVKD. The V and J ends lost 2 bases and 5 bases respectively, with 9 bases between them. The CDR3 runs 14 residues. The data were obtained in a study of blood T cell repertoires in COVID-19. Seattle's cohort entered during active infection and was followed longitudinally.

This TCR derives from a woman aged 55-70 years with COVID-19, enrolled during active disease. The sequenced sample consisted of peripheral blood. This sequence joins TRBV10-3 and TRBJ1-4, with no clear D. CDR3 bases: TGTGCCATCAGTGAGGGGCGGGGAAATGAAAAACTGTTTTTT. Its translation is CAISEGRGNEKLFF.